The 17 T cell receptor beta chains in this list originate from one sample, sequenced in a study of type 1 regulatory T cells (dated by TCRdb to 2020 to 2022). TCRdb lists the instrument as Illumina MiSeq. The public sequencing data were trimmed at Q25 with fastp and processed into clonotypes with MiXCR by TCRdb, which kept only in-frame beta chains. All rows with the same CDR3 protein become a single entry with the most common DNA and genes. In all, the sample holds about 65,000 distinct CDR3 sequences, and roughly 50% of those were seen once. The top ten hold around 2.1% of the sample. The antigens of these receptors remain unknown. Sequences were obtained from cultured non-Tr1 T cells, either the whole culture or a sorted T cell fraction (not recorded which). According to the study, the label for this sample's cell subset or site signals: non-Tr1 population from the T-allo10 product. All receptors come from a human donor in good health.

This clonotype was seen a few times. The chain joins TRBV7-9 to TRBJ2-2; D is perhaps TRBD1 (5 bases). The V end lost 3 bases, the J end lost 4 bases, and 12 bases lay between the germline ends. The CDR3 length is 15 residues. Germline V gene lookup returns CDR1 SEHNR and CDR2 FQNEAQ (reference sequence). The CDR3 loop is CASSFHRSSTGELFF. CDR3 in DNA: TGTGCCAGCAGCTTCCACAGGTCTTCCACCGGGGAGCTGTTTTTT.

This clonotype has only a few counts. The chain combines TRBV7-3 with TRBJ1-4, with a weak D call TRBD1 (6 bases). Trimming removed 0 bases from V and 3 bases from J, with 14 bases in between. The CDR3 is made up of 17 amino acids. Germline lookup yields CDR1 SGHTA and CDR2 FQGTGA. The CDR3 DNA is TGTGCCAGCAGCTTAACCGGCCGGGGGGCGCCTAATGAAAAACTGTTTTTT. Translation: CASSLTGRGAPNEKLFF.

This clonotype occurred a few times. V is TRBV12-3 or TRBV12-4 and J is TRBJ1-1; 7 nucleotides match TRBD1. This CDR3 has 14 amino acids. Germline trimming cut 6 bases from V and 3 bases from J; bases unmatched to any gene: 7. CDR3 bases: TGTGCCAGCAGCCCCCGACAGGGCTACACTGAAGCTTTCTTT. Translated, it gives CASSPRQGYTEAFF.

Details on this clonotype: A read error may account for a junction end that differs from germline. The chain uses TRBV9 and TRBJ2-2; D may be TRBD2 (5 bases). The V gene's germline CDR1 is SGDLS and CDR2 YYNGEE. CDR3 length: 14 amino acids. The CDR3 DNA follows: TGTGCCAGCAGCGCTACATTGAACACCGGGGAGCCGTTTTTT. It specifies CASSATLNTGEPFF. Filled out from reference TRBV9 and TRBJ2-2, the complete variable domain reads DSGVTQTPKHLITATGQRVTLRCSPRSGDLSVYWYQQSLDQGLQFLIQYYNGEERAKGNILERFSAQQFPDLHSELNLSSLELGDSALYFCASSATLNTGEPFFGEGSRLTVL.

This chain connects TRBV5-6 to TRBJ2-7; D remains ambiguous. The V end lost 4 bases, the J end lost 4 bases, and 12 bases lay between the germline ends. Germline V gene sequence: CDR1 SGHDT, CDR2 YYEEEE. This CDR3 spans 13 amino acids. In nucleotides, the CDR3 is TGTGCCAGCAGCAGTTTGGAGCGTTACGAGCAGTACTTC. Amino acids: CASSSLERYEQYF.

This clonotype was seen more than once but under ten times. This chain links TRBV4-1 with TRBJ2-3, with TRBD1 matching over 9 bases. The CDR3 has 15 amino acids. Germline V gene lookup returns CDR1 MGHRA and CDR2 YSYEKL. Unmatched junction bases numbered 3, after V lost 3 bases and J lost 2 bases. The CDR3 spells CASSHRTGVTDTQYF. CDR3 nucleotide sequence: TGCGCCAGCAGCCATCGGACAGGGGTCACAGATACGCAGTATTTT.

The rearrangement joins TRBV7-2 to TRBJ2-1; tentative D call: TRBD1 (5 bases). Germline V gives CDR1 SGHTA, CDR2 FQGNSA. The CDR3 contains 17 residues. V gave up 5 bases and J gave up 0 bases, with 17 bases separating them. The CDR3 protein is CASSEAWGPSSYNEQFF. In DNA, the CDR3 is TGTGCCAGCAGCGAGGCATGGGGCCCTAGCTCCTACAATGAGCAGTTCTTC.

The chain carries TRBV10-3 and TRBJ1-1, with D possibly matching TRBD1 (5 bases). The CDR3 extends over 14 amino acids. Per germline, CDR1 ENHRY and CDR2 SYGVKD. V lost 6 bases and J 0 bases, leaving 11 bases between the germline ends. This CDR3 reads CAIRGTGMNTEAFF. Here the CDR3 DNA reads TGTGCCATCAGGGGGACCGGAATGAACACTGAAGCTTTCTTT.

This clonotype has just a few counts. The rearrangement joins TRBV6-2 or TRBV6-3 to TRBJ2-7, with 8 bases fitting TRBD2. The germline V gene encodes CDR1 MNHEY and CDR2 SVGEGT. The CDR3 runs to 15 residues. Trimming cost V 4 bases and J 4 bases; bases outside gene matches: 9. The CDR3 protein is CASSLHGTRSYEQYF. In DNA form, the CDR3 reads TGTGCCAGCAGTTTACACGGGACTAGGTCATACGAGCAGTACTTC.

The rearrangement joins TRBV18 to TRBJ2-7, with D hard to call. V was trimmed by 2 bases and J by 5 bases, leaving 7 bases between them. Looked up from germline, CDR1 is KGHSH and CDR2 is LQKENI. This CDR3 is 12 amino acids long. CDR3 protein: CASSPASNEQYF. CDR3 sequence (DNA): TGTGCCAGCTCACCAGCGTCGAACGAGCAGTACTTC.

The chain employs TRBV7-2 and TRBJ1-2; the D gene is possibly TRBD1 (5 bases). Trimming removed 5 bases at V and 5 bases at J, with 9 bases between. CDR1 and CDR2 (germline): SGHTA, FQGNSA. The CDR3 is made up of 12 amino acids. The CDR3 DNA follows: TGTGCCAGCAGCCCGCAGGGTTATGGCTACACCTTC. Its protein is CASSPQGYGYTF. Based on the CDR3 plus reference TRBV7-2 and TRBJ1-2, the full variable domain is GAGVSQSPSNKVTEKGKDVELRCDPISGHTALYWYRQSLGQGLEFLIYFQGNSAPDKSGLPSDRFSAERTGGSVSTLTIQRTQQEDSAVYLCASSPQGYGYTFGSGTRLTVV.

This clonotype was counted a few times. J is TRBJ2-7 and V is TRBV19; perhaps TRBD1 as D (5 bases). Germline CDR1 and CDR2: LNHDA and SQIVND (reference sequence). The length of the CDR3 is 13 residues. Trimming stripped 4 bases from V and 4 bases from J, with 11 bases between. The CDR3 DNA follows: TGTGCCAGTAGTAAACAGGCCCCTTACGAGCAGTACTTC. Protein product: CASSKQAPYEQYF.

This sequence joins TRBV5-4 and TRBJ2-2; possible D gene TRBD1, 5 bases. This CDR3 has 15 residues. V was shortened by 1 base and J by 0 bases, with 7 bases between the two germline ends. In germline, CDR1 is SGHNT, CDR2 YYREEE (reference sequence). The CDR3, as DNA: TGTGCCAGCAGCTTGAAGACAGCGAACACCGGGGAGCTGTTTTTT. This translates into CASSLKTANTGELFF.

This CDR3 is CASSGHLINEKLFF. CDR3 nucleotide sequence: TGTGCCAGTAGTGGGCACCTGATTAATGAAAAACTGTTTTTT. The chain couples TRBV19 to TRBJ1-4; D gene ambiguous. This CDR3 spans 14 amino acids. Germline assignment: CDR1 LNHDA and CDR2 SQIVND (reference sequence). V gave up 5 bases and J gave up 4 bases, with 11 bases separating them.

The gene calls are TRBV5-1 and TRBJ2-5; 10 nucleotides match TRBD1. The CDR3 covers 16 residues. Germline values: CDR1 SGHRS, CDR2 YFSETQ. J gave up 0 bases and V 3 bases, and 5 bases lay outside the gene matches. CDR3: CASSSPGQGYQETQYF. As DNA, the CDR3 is TGCGCCAGCAGCTCGCCGGGACAGGGGTACCAAGAGACCCAGTACTTC. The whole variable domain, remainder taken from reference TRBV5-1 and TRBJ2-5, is KAGVTQTPRYLIKTRGQQVTLSCSPISGHRSVSWYQQTPGQGLQFLFEYFSETQRNKGNFPGRFSGRQFSNSRSEMNVSTLELGDSALYLCASSSPGQGYQETQYFGPGTRLLVL.

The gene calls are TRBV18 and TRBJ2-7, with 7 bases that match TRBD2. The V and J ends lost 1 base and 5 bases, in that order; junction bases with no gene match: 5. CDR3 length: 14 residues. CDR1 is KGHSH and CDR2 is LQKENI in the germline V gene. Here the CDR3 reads CASSPQRGANEQYF. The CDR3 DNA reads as TGTGCCAGCTCACCACAGCGGGGAGCTAACGAGCAGTACTTC.

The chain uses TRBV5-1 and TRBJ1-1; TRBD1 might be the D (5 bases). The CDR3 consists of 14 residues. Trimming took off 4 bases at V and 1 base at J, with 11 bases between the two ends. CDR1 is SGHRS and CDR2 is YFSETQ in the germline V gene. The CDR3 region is CASSRDGQNTEAFF. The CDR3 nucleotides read TGCGCCAGCAGCCGGGACGGCCAGAACACTGAAGCTTTCTTT.